This note documents a single T cell receptor beta chain sequence. Its antigen remains unidentified. The CDR3 length is 12 residues. Between the trimmed V and J ends, which lost 3 bases and 6 bases, there was a span of 9 bases. Per the germline V gene, CDR1 is SGHAT and CDR2 is FQNNGV. The data stem from a study of T cells in tuberculosis. As for the study in general: Sequenced TCRs come from CD1B-GMM tetramer-binding T cells. This South African cohort compared adolescents with or without latent tuberculosis against adults with active tuberculosis. Study-level results: Shorter CDR3-alpha in active tuberculosis partly drove smaller distances.

The repertoire was sequenced with immunoSEQ multiplex PCR; TCRdb's copy has only in-frame clones and lacks some. The data show 25,000 to 30,000 clones, almost 90% seen once. At study entry, adolescents had tuberculin skin tests and IGRA screening. This chain joins TRBV11-2 and TRBJ2-7, with D unresolved. The receptor comes from a donor between 10 and 35 years old with latent tuberculosis or without tuberculosis infection. Material for sequencing was PBMCs. The CDR3 loop reads CASSFLAREQYF. The CDR3 DNA reads as TGTGCCAGCAGCTTTCTGGCCCGCGAGCAGTACTTC.